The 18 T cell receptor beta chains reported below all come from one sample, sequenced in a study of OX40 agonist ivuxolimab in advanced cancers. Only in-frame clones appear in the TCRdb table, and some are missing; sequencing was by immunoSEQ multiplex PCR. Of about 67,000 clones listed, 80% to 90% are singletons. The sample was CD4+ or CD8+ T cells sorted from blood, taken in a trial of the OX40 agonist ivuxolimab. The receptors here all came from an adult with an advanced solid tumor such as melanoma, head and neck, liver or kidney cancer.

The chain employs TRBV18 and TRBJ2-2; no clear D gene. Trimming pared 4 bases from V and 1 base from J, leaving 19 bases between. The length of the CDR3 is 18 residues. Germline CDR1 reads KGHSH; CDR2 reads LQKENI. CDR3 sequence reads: CASSLTKGTPGNTGELFF. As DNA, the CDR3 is TGTGCCAGCTCACTCACGAAGGGAACTCCGGGGAACACCGGGGAGCTGTTTTTT.

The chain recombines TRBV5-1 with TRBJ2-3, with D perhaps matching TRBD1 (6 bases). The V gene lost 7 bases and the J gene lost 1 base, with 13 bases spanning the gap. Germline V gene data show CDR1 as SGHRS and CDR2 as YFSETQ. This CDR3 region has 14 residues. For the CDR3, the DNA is TGCGCCAGCTCTACCGCAGGGGGCACAGATACGCAGTATTTT. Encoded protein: CASSTAGGTDTQYF.

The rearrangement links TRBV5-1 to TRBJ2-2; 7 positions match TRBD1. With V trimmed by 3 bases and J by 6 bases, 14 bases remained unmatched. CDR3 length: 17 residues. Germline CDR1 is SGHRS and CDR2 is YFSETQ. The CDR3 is CASSSRQGFNSPGELFF. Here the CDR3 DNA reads TGCGCCAGCAGCTCCCGACAGGGCTTTAATTCTCCCGGGGAGCTGTTTTTT.

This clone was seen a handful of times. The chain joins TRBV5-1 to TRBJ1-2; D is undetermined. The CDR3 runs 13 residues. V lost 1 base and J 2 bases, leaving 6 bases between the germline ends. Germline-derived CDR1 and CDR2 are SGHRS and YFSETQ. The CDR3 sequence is CASSLSRNYGYTF. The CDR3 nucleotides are TGCGCCAGCAGCTTGAGCAGAAACTATGGCTACACCTTC.

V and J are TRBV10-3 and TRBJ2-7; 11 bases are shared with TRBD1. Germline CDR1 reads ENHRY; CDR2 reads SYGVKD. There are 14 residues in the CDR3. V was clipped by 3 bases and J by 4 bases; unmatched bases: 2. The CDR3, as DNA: TGTGCCATCAGTGAAGGGGACAGGGGGTACGAGCAGTACTTC. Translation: CAISEGDRGYEQYF.

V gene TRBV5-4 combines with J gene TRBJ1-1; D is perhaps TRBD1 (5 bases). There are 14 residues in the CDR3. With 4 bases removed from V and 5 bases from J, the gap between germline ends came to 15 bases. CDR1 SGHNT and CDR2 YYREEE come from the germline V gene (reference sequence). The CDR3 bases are TGTGCCAGCAGCCATAGCCAGGGTTTGACTGAAGCTTTCTTT. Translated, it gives CASSHSQGLTEAFF. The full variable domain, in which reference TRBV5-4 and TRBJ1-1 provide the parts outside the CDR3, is ETGVTQSPTHLIKTRGQQVTLRCSSQSGHNTVSWYQQALGQGPQFIFQYYREEENGRGNFPPRFSGLQFPNYSSELNVNALELDDSALYLCASSHSQGLTEAFFGQGTRLTVV.

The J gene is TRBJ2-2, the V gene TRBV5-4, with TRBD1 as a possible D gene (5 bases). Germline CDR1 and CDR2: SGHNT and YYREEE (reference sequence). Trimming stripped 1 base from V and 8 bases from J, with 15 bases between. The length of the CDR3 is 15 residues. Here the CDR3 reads CASSLNQGNRGELFF. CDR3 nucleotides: TGTGCCAGCAGCTTGAATCAGGGTAATCGGGGGGAGCTGTTTTTT.

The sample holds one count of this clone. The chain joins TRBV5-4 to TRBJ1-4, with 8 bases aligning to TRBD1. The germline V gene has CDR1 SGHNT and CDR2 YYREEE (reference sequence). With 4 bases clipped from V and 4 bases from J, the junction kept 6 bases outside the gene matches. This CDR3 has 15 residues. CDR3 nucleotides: TGTGCCAGCAGCCGTGGGACAGGCAATAATGAAAAACTGTTTTTT. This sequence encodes CASSRGTGNNEKLFF. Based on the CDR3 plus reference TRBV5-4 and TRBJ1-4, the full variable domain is ETGVTQSPTHLIKTRGQQVTLRCSSQSGHNTVSWYQQALGQGPQFIFQYYREEENGRGNFPPRFSGLQFPNYSSELNVNALELDDSALYLCASSRGTGNNEKLFFGSGTQLSVL.

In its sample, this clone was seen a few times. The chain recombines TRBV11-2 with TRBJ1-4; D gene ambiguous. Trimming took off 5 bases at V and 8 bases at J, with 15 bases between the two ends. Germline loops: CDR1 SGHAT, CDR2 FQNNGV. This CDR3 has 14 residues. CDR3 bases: TGTGCCAGCAGCCGGACGGCGAGTGACGAAAAACTGTTTTTT. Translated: CASSRTASDEKLFF.

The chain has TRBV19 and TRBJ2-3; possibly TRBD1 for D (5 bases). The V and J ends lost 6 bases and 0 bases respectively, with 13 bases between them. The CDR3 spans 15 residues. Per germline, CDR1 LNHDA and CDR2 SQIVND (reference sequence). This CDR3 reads CASRTTETSTDTQYF. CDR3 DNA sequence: TGTGCCAGTAGAACGACAGAAACTAGCACAGATACGCAGTATTTT. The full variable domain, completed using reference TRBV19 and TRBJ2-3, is DGGITQSPKYLFRKEGQNVTLSCEQNLNHDAMYWYRQDPGQGLRLIYYSQIVNDFQKGDIAEGYSVSREKKESFPLTVTSAQKNPTAFYLCASRTTETSTDTQYFGPGTRLTVL.

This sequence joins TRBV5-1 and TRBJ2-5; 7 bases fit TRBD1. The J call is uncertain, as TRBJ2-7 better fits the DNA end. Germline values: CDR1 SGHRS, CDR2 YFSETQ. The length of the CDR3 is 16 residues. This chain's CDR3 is CASSLAVDRHSYEQYF. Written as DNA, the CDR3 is TGCGCCAGCAGCTTGGCTGTGGACAGGCACTCCTACGAGCAGTACTTC.

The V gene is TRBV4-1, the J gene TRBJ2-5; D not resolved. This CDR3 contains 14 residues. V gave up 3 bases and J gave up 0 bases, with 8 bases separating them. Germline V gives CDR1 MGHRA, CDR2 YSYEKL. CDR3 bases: TGCGCCAGCAGCCACCCCCGGAACCAAGAGACCCAGTACTTC. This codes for CASSHPRNQETQYF.

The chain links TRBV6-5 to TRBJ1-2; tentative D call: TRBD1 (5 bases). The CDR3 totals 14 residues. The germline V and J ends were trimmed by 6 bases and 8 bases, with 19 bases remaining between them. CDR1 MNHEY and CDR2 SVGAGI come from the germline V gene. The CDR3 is CASSSTARERGYTF. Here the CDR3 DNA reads TGTGCCAGCAGCTCGACAGCCAGGGAGCGCGGCTACACCTTC.

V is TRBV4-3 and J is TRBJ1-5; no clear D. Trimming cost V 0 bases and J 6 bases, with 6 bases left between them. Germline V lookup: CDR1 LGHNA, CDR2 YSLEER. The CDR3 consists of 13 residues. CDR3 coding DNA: TGCGCCAGCAGCCAAGATCGGGGTCAGCCCCAGCATTTT. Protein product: CASSQDRGQPQHF.

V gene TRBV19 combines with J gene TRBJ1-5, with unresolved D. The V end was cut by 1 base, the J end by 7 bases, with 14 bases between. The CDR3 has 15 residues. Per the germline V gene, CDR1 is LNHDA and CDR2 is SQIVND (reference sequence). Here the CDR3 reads CASSIGGGEKQPQHF. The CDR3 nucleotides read TGTGCCAGTAGTATAGGCGGTGGGGAGAAACAGCCCCAGCATTTT.

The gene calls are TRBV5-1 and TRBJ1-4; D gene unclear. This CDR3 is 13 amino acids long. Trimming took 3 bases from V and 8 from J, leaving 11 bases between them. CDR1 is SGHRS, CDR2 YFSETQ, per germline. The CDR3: CASSSGIGEKLFF. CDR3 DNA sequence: TGCGCCAGCAGCTCGGGAATTGGGGAAAAACTGTTTTTT.

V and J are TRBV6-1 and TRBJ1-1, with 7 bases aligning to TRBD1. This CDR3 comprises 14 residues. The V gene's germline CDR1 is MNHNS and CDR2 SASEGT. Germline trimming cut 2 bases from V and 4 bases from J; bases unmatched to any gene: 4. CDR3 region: CASSENRGSTEAFF. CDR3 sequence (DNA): TGTGCCAGCAGTGAAAACAGGGGAAGCACTGAAGCTTTCTTT.

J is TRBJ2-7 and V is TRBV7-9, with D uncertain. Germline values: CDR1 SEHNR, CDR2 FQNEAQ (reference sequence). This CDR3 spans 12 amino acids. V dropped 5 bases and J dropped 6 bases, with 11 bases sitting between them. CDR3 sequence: CASSQAYGEQYF. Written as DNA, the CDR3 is TGTGCCAGCAGCCAGGCTTATGGCGAGCAGTACTTC.